Below, 28 T cell receptor beta chains from the same sample are listed, as sequenced in a study of cytomegalovirus exposure and HLA in healthy donors. PCR primers comprised 60 Vbeta and 13 Jbeta primers. Some clones are missing from TCRdb's copy, which holds only in-frame ones; the method was immunoSEQ multiplex PCR. Of around 150,000 clones in the sample, 79% were seen once. Source material: PBMCs. Source of these receptors: a man aged 50-59 years in good health and CMV-seropositive.

The CDR3 DNA reads as TGTGCCACCAGCTCCGGGACACAGAATCAGCCCCAGCATTTT. Translating gives CATSSGTQNQPQHF. The chain carries TRBV15 and TRBJ1-5, with D possibly matching TRBD1 (6 bases). This CDR3 comprises 14 residues. Trimming took 5 bases from V and 4 from J, leaving 12 bases between them. Germline V gene lookup returns CDR1 LNHNV and CDR2 YYDKDF (reference sequence).

The CDR3 here is CASSEEWTANTGELFF. In DNA form, the CDR3 reads TGTGCCAGCAGTGAAGAATGGACAGCTAACACCGGGGAGCTGTTTTTT. The rearrangement uses TRBV6-1 and TRBJ2-2; tentatively, D is TRBD1 (6 bases). V lost 1 base to trimming and J lost 2 bases, with 11 bases between them. This CDR3 is 16 amino acids long. Germline CDR1 is MNHNS and CDR2 is SASEGT.

CDR3 sequence reads: CASIRTGGAGNTEAFF. The CDR3 nucleotides are TGCGCCAGCATCAGGACAGGGGGCGCCGGGAACACTGAAGCTTTCTTT. V and J are TRBV5-1 and TRBJ1-1; 11 bases match TRBD1. Germline CDR1 reads SGHRS; CDR2 reads YFSETQ. This CDR3 contains 16 residues. J lost 1 base, V lost 6 bases, and 8 bases had no gene match.

V is TRBV5-1 and J is TRBJ2-3, with 10 bases aligning to TRBD2. There are 16 residues in the CDR3. Germline trimming cut 6 bases from V and 3 bases from J; bases unmatched to any gene: 10. Germline V lookup: CDR1 SGHRS, CDR2 YFSETQ. CDR3 in amino acids: CASTLGLAVTTDTQYF. In DNA, the CDR3 is TGCGCCAGCACCCTAGGACTAGCGGTAACGACAGATACGCAGTATTTT.

This chain connects TRBV11-2 to TRBJ2-7; D gene uncertain. Germline V gene lookup returns CDR1 SGHAT and CDR2 FQNNGV. The CDR3 has 13 residues. V dropped 5 bases and J dropped 0 bases, with 8 bases sitting between them. Here the CDR3 DNA reads TGTGCCAGCAGCAGCATACCCTCCTACGAGCAGTACTTC. Its protein is CASSSIPSYEQYF.

The chain links TRBV7-9 to TRBJ2-7, with TRBD2 identical over 7 bases. The CDR3 is made up of 16 amino acids. Germline V gene sequence: CDR1 SEHNR, CDR2 FQNEAQ (reference sequence). The trim removed 0 bases at V and 1 base at J, leaving 6 bases unmatched. The CDR3 DNA follows: TGTGCCAGCAGCTTAGCGGGGGGGACGGTATCCTACGAGCAGTACTTC. Its protein is CASSLAGGTVSYEQYF.

The chain is built from TRBV10-3 and TRBJ2-7; tentatively, D is TRBD1 (6 bases). Germline CDR1 ENHRY, CDR2 SYGVKD. The CDR3 runs to 16 residues. Trimming stripped 2 bases from V and 5 bases from J, with 19 bases between. CDR3 sequence: CAISEARDTVSNEQYF. The CDR3 region has the DNA TGTGCCATCAGTGAGGCCCGGGACACCGTATCCAACGAGCAGTACTTC.

The chain employs TRBV6-4 and TRBJ1-5; D gene ambiguous. This CDR3 is built from 16 residues. The V end lost 1 base, the J end lost 5 bases, and 15 bases lay between the germline ends. Germline lookup yields CDR1 MRHNA and CDR2 SNTAGT. CDR3 in DNA: TGTGCCAGCAGTGACTACCCCGGCGTGGGAGATCAGCCCCAGCATTTT. As protein: CASSDYPGVGDQPQHF.

V is TRBV5-4 and J is TRBJ1-2; D unclear. Trimming pared 4 bases from V and 4 bases from J, leaving 17 bases between. Germline V gene lookup returns CDR1 SGHNT and CDR2 YYREEE (reference sequence). The CDR3 is 15 residues long. Written as DNA, the CDR3 is TGTGCCAGCAGCAGAATCAATACCGAGGGCTATGGCTACACCTTC. This gives the protein CASSRINTEGYGYTF.

This clone was counted between two and nine times. This chain joins TRBV6-1 and TRBJ1-5; D unresolved. This CDR3 has 14 residues. Per the germline V gene, CDR1 is MNHNS and CDR2 is SASEGT. V lost 2 bases, J lost 0 bases, and 5 bases lay in between. CDR3 DNA sequence: TGTGCCAGCAGTGAATATTATAGCAATCAGCCCCAGCATTTT. It specifies CASSEYYSNQPQHF.

CDR3 protein: CASSLETGTYEQYF. The CDR3 bases are TGCGCCAGCAGCTTGGAGACAGGTACCTACGAGCAGTACTTC. This sequence joins TRBV5-1 and TRBJ2-7; tentatively, D is TRBD1 (6 bases). This CDR3 has 14 residues. Between the trimmed V and J ends, which lost 0 bases and 2 bases, there was a span of 9 bases. Germline CDR1 and CDR2: SGHRS and YFSETQ.

The V gene is TRBV18, the J gene TRBJ1-2, with 7 bases that match TRBD1. CDR3 length equals 14 residues. Germline CDR1 KGHSH, CDR2 LQKENI. The V and J ends lost 3 bases and 1 base, in that order; junction bases with no gene match: 2. DNA of the CDR3: TGTGCCAGCTCACCGGGACAGATTAACTATGGCTACACCTTC. Translation: CASSPGQINYGYTF.

This clone was detected once. The rearrangement links TRBV2 to TRBJ2-7, with 7 nucleotides matching TRBD1. Trimming at V came to 9 bases and at J to 7 bases, leaving 12 bases not matched to a gene. The CDR3 contains 13 residues. The germline CDR1 and CDR2 sequences are SNHLY and FYNNEI. CDR3 nucleotide sequence: TGTGCCAGTACAGGGGAGACTCCTCGGGAGCAGTACTTC. It is translated as CASTGETPREQYF. Full variable domain (missing parts from reference TRBV2 and TRBJ2-7): EPEVTQTPSHQVTQMGQEVILRCVPISNHLYFYWYRQILGQKVEFLVSFYNNEISEKSEIFDDQFSVERPDGSNFTLKIRSTKLEDSAMYFCASTGETPREQYFGPGTRLTVT.

The V call is TRBV2, the J call TRBJ1-1; maybe TRBD1 (5 bases). This CDR3 contains 12 residues. The germline V gene encodes CDR1 SNHLY and CDR2 FYNNEI. V lost 8 bases and J 1 base, leaving 8 bases between the germline ends. The DNA of the CDR3 is TGTGCCAGCTCGACAGCGAACACTGAAGCTTTCTTT. Protein product: CASSTANTEAFF.

J is TRBJ2-7 and V is TRBV21-1; TRBD1 is the table's D call and was not checked against the DNA. TRBV21-1 is assigned pseudogene status. The CDR3 has 19 residues. The chain's CDR3 is CASSKGVTGRRESSYEQYF. The CDR3 region has the DNA TGTGCCAGCAGCAAAGGAGTGACAGGGAGGCGGGAAAGCTCCTACGAGCAGTACTTC.

The V and J genes are TRBV7-9 and TRBJ2-7; 11 nucleotides line up with TRBD2. This CDR3 spans 13 amino acids. CDR1 and CDR2 (germline): SEHNR, FQNEAQ (reference sequence). J was trimmed by 3 bases and V by 8 bases; bases with no gene match: 3. The CDR3: CASRTSGYYEQYF. CDR3 DNA sequence: TGTGCCAGCCGGACTAGCGGGTACTACGAGCAGTACTTC.

The chain recombines TRBV27 with TRBJ1-5; the D gene is possibly TRBD1 (6 bases). V was cut by 6 bases and J by 6 bases, with 24 bases left in between. The V gene's germline CDR1 is MNHEY and CDR2 SMNVEV (reference sequence). The CDR3 is 17 residues long. CDR3 coding DNA: TGTGCCAGCAGCTCGGGACAAGTCTTCCCGGCTGGTCAGCCCCAGCATTTT. Its protein is CASSSGQVFPAGQPQHF.

This clone turned up a few times. The rearrangement uses TRBV29-1 and TRBJ1-3, with a weak D call TRBD1 (5 bases). Germline CDR1 and CDR2: SQVTM and ANQGSEA. This CDR3 region has 15 residues. V was cut by 4 bases and J by 0 bases, with 13 bases left in between. The CDR3 DNA follows: TGCAGCGTTGCGGCAGGGAAGAGCTCTGGAAACACCATATATTTT. As protein: CSVAAGKSSGNTIYF.

Only a few counts were recorded for this clone. V and J are TRBV11-3 and TRBJ2-1; D gene ambiguous. The length of the CDR3 is 12 residues. Germline loops: CDR1 SGHNT, CDR2 YENEEA. V lost 5 bases and J 3 bases, leaving 5 bases between the germline ends. In DNA form, the CDR3 reads TGTGCCAGCAGCCAGGTCTACAATGAGCAGTTCTTC. The encoded protein is CASSQVYNEQFF.

This CDR3 reads CASTGLAFYEQYF. CDR3 sequence (DNA): TGTGCCAGCACTGGACTAGCTTTCTACGAGCAGTACTTC. This chain links TRBV2 with TRBJ2-7, with 8 bases identical to TRBD2. In germline, CDR1 is SNHLY, CDR2 FYNNEI. Germline trimming cut 7 bases from V and 3 bases from J; bases unmatched to any gene: 5. The CDR3 sequence is 13 residues long.

A remark on this clone: Different DNA sequences within this sample yield the same CDR3. The J gene is TRBJ2-7, the V gene TRBV6-5; D is possibly TRBD1 (6 bases). This CDR3 has 14 residues. Deletions cut 5 bases from V and 1 base from J, with 12 bases between. From germline, CDR1 is MNHEY and CDR2 SVGAGI. For the CDR3, the DNA is TGTGCCAGCAGTCTCAGGGGAAAGTCCTACGAGCAGTACTTC. Translating it yields CASSLRGKSYEQYF.

The rearrangement joins TRBV13 to TRBJ2-7; possible D gene TRBD1, 8 bases. This CDR3 contains 14 residues. The ends were cut back, 3 bases at V and 6 bases at J, with 15 bases in the middle. Germline loops: CDR1 PRHDT, CDR2 FYEKMQ (reference sequence). The CDR3 region has the DNA TGTGCCAGCAGCTTGTCACAGGGGGGGATCGAGCAGTACTTC. It codes for CASSLSQGGIEQYF.

The chain recombines TRBV10-3 with TRBJ2-7; no firm D call. Germline V gene data show CDR1 as ENHRY and CDR2 as SYGVKD. The length of the CDR3 is 14 residues. Trimming took 3 bases from V and 4 from J, leaving 13 bases between them. This CDR3 is CAISEVQYGYEQYF. CDR3 sequence (DNA): TGTGCCATCAGTGAAGTACAGTACGGATACGAGCAGTACTTC.

The chain joins TRBV7-6 to TRBJ1-3, with TRBD1 as a possible D gene (5 bases). V was trimmed by 3 bases and J by 2 bases, leaving 5 bases between them. Germline CDR1 reads SGHVS; CDR2 reads FNYEAQ. The CDR3 spans 13 residues. The CDR3 DNA is TGTGCCAGCAGCTTGGACACTGGAAACACCATATATTTT. It is translated as CASSLDTGNTIYF. The full variable domain, completed using reference TRBV7-6 and TRBJ1-3, is GAGVSQSPRYKVTKRGQDVALRCDPISGHVSLYWYRQALGQGPEFLTYFNYEAQQDKSGLPNDRFSAERPEGSISTLTIQRTEQRDSAMYRCASSLDTGNTIYFGEGSWLTVV.

The rearrangement links TRBV5-1 to TRBJ2-5; 8 nucleotides agree with TRBD2. V was pared by 0 bases and J by 3 bases, with 4 bases of the junction left unmatched. The CDR3 loop spans 15 amino acids. Germline V gene data show CDR1 as SGHRS and CDR2 as YFSETQ. CDR3 amino acids: CASSLVGLAEETQYF. The CDR3 coding sequence is TGCGCCAGCAGCTTGGTAGGACTAGCAGAAGAGACCCAGTACTTC.

This chain links TRBV29-1 with TRBJ2-3; TRBD1 aligns across 9 bases. Germline V lookup: CDR1 SQVTM, CDR2 ANQGSEA. This CDR3 has 14 residues. Trimming at V came to 6 bases and at J to 3 bases, leaving 7 bases not matched to a gene. Here the CDR3 reads CSVGGQGWTDTQYF. The DNA of the CDR3 is TGCAGCGTGGGGGGACAGGGATGGACAGATACGCAGTATTTT.

The chain links TRBV5-1 to TRBJ2-5; tentative D call: TRBD2 (5 bases). V was cut by 0 bases and J by 3 bases, with 12 bases left in between. CDR1 and CDR2 (germline): SGHRS, YFSETQ. The CDR3 length is 15 residues. The DNA of the CDR3 is TGCGCCAGCAGCTTGGGGCCTAGCACTAAAGAGACCCAGTACTTC. This gives the protein CASSLGPSTKETQYF.

The chain employs TRBV27 and TRBJ2-7, with D possibly matching TRBD1 (6 bases). V was trimmed by 2 bases and J by 4 bases, leaving 12 bases between them. This CDR3 spans 14 amino acids. Germline CDR1 MNHEY, CDR2 SMNVEV (reference sequence). The CDR3 spells CASSLGGSWYEQYF. The CDR3 DNA reads TGTGCCAGCAGTTTAGGGGGCAGTTGGTACGAGCAGTACTTC.